Sequencing of this T cell receptor (beta chain) was carried out in a study of cytomegalovirus exposure and HLA in healthy donors. Notes on the study in general: In a later analysis, most CMV-associated TCR beta chains appeared HLA-restricted. Further analysis was carried out later, and it showed several of the most significant clusters appearing linked to common viral pathogens. Accounts indicate the classifier identified cytomegalovirus status with strong specificity and sensitivity.

To note about this clone: What it binds is unknown.

In germline, CDR1 is MNHEY, CDR2 SMNVEV (reference sequence). There are 16 residues in the CDR3. V shed 5 bases and J shed 0 bases, with 14 bases lying between them. PCR primers comprised 60 Vbeta and 13 Jbeta primers. TCRdb keeps only in-frame clones here, not all; method: immunoSEQ multiplex PCR. The data show around 300,000 clones, roughly 70% seen once. The chain couples TRBV27 to TRBJ2-1; no clear D gene. This sequence was found in a female donor in good health and CMV-seronegative. The specimen sequenced was PBMCs. As DNA, the CDR3 is TGTGCCAGCAGTCAAGACGTCCGCGGCTCCTACAATGAGCAGTTCTTC. Encoded protein: CASSQDVRGSYNEQFF.